Presented here are 8 T cell receptor beta chains from one specimen sequenced in a study of blood T cell repertoires in COVID-19. The assay was immunoSEQ multiplex PCR, and TCRdb's table has in-frame clones only and misses some. The data show some 200,000 clones, with 70% to 90% seen just once and roughly a sixth held by the top ten. The sample taken for sequencing was peripheral blood. Every receptor here comes from a man aged 45-65 years with COVID-19, enrolled during active disease.

This clone has just a few counts. The chain combines TRBV25-1 with TRBJ2-1, with 15 positions matching TRBD2. The CDR3 spans 18 residues. Losses at the gene ends were 3 bases for V and 3 bases for J; bases not matched to a gene: 6. Germline-derived CDR1 and CDR2 are MGHDK and SYGVNS. The CDR3 DNA reads TGTGCCAGCAGTGATTACCGGACTAGCGGGAGGGTCTACAATGAGCAGTTCTTC. Translating it yields CASSDYRTSGRVYNEQFF.

The chain combines TRBV5-1 with TRBJ2-4, with D tentatively TRBD1 (6 bases). The germline V gene encodes CDR1 SGHRS and CDR2 YFSETQ. This CDR3 contains 15 residues. Trimming left V 3 bases short and J 6 bases short, with 16 bases between. CDR3 bases: TGCGCCAGCAGCTCCTCGTGGGGGCGCGGAAACATTCAGTACTTC. Protein: CASSSSWGRGNIQYF.

The V call is TRBV27, the J call TRBJ2-1; TRBD1 matches at 7 bases. The CDR3 is 13 amino acids. V dropped 6 bases and J dropped 3; count of bases not matched to a gene: 2. Germline V gives CDR1 MNHEY, CDR2 SMNVEV (reference sequence). The CDR3 DNA reads as TGTGCCAGCAGCGGGACAGTCTACAATGAGCAGTTCTTC. Its protein is CASSGTVYNEQFF.

This clone was counted between two and nine times. The chain recombines TRBV6-5 with TRBJ2-2; D is perhaps TRBD1 (6 bases). The CDR3 runs 15 residues. V was pared by 4 bases and J by 2 bases, with 11 bases between. Looked up from germline, CDR1 is MNHEY and CDR2 is SVGAGI. The CDR3 DNA is TGTGCCAGCAGTTTTGACAGGCTAAACACCGGGGAGCTGTTTTTT. It is translated as CASSFDRLNTGELFF.

This chain connects TRBV19 to TRBJ1-6; 10 bases fit TRBD1. The CDR3 spans 16 residues. Germline V gene data show CDR1 as LNHDA and CDR2 as SQIVND (reference sequence). J was trimmed by 5 bases and V by 6 bases; bases with no gene match: 7. CDR3 amino acids: CASRPGQGRNNSPLHF. Here the CDR3 DNA reads TGTGCCAGTAGGCCGGGACAGGGGCGAAATAATTCACCCCTCCACTTT.

This chain joins TRBV5-1 and TRBJ2-1, with D perhaps TRBD2 (6 bases). In germline, CDR1 is SGHRS, CDR2 YFSETQ. V shed 4 bases and J shed 3 bases, with 14 bases lying between them. The CDR3 runs 15 residues. The CDR3 coding sequence is TGCGCCAGCAGCCCCCCCCACGGGGGCTACAATGAGCAGTTCTTC. Encoded protein: CASSPPHGGYNEQFF.

The chain combines TRBV7-9 with TRBJ2-2, with D maybe TRBD1 (5 bases). Germline CDR1 SEHNR, CDR2 FQNEAQ (reference sequence). CDR3 length: 17 amino acids. V lost 2 bases to trimming and J lost 5 bases, with 18 bases between them. The CDR3 DNA follows: TGTGCCAGCAGCTTAAGTTGGGAACAGGAAGGGACCGGGGAGCTGTTTTTT. As protein: CASSLSWEQEGTGELFF.

This chain's CDR3 is CASSSLSYEQYF. For the CDR3, the DNA is TGTGCCAGCAGTTCCCTCTCCTACGAGCAGTACTTC. The rearrangement joins TRBV6-5 to TRBJ2-7, with D unclear. The CDR3 consists of 12 residues. Germline CDR1 and CDR2: MNHEY and SVGAGI. V lost 4 bases and J lost 0, with 4 bases in between.